This T cell receptor beta chain comes out of a study of beta chain features in type 1 diabetes. Whole-study findings and limits: Type 1 diabetes patients had TCRB CDR3s that were shorter (moderately but significantly so) in all four CD4+ subsets.

What was sequenced were expressed TCRB transcripts, since all of the isolated RNA had been reverse transcribed. The repertoire was sequenced with immunoSEQ multiplex PCR; TCRdb's copy has only in-frame clones and lacks some. The data contain around 500,000 clones, approximately 10% of them seen just once; the ten biggest clones take up 0.035% to 0.05%. As to this clone: Its antigen is not known.

Blood was drawn once from each donor into heparinised tubes. The draws averaged about 120 mL. Trimming stripped 5 bases from V and 4 bases from J, with 14 bases between. The CDR3 covers 14 residues. Germline lookup yields CDR1 LNHDA and CDR2 SQIVND (reference sequence). The TCR comes from a woman younger than 35 in good health. The gene calls are TRBV19 and TRBJ2-5, with D perhaps TRBD1 (6 bases). What was sequenced was naive CD4+ T cells from blood. CDR3 amino acids: CASSQQGLRETQYF. CDR3 sequence (DNA): TGTGCCAGTAGTCAACAGGGATTGCGAGAGACCCAGTACTTC.